The source of this T cell receptor (beta chain) is a study of cytomegalovirus exposure and HLA in healthy donors. Study-level points and caveats: The listing of roughly 160 TCR beta chains classed them as cytomegalovirus-associated. Reportedly, TCR beta sequences accurately predicted HLA-A and HLA-B alleles in most subjects.

60 Vbeta and 13 Jbeta primers were used in PCR. Sequencing used immunoSEQ multiplex PCR; TCRdb keeps in-frame clones, though not all of them. Its table records 100,000 to 150,000 clones. As for this clone: Its antigen is not known.

V gave up 2 bases and J gave up 4 bases, with 10 bases separating them. CDR3 length: 15 residues. Germline V gene sequence: CDR1 SGHRS, CDR2 YFSETQ. The chain employs TRBV5-1 and TRBJ2-6; D gene uncertain. The clonotype was recovered from a woman between 35 and 50 years old in good health and CMV-seropositive. The sequenced sample was PBMCs. CDR3 sequence: CASSLEVAGANVLTF. The DNA for the CDR3 is TGCGCCAGCAGCTTAGAGGTTGCCGGGGCCAACGTCCTGACTTTC.